What follows are 20 T cell receptor beta chains derived from one specimen sequenced in a study of beta chain features in type 1 diabetes. Every isolated RNA sample was fully reverse transcribed, so sequencing captured expressed TCRB transcripts. This table comes from immunoSEQ multiplex PCR, and its TCRdb copy is limited to in-frame clones, with some not included. Of approximately 150,000 clones in the sample, 7.5% to 9.5% were seen once. Source material: central memory CD4+ T cells from blood. These receptors came from a woman under 30 in good health.

V gene TRBV6-5 combines with J gene TRBJ2-7; the match to TRBD1 covers 9 bases. CDR1 and CDR2 (germline): MNHEY, SVGAGI. The CDR3 sequence is 13 residues long. Trimming took 8 bases from V and 3 from J; bases not matched to a gene: 5. The CDR3 spells CASGSGQGYEQYF. CDR3 in DNA: TGTGCCAGCGGTTCGGGACAGGGCTACGAGCAGTACTTC.

This clone was seen more than once but under ten times. V and J are TRBV2 and TRBJ1-2; 8 bases fit TRBD1. Germline CDR1 and CDR2: SNHLY and FYNNEI. The trim removed 0 bases at V and 7 bases at J, leaving 7 bases unmatched. The CDR3 is made up of 15 amino acids. Here the CDR3 DNA reads TGTGCCAGCAGTGAAGCGCGACAGGGGTATTTTGGCTACACCTTC. It codes for CASSEARQGYFGYTF.

The table lists this clone with a few counts. The CDR3 is CASSGTGSNEKLFF. CDR3 bases: TGTGCCAGCAGCGGGACAGGGAGTAATGAAAAACTGTTTTTT. The rearrangement links TRBV7-2 to TRBJ1-4, with 9 bases aligning to TRBD1. The CDR3 has 14 residues. The V segment lost 5 bases and the J segment 4 bases; nucleotides outside the gene matches: 2. Germline V lookup: CDR1 SGHTA, CDR2 FQGNSA.

In this sample, this clone turned up a few times. The genes are TRBV5-4 and TRBJ2-6; D remains unclear. The CDR3 extends over 14 amino acids. Germline-derived CDR1 and CDR2 are SGHNT and YYREEE (reference sequence). Trimming cost V 1 base and J 1 base, with 3 bases left between them. This chain's CDR3 is CASSLPSGANVLTF. DNA for the CDR3: TGTGCCAGCAGCTTGCCATCTGGGGCCAACGTCCTGACTTTC.

J is TRBJ2-2 and V is TRBV7-9; 9 nucleotides agree with TRBD1. The CDR3 runs 17 residues. Trimming took 4 bases from V and 3 from J; bases not matched to a gene: 9. In germline, CDR1 is SEHNR, CDR2 FQNEAQ (reference sequence). In DNA form, the CDR3 reads TGTGCCAGCAGCTCCCGGGACAGGGCTGAGGACACCGGGGAGCTGTTTTTT. Amino acid sequence: CASSSRDRAEDTGELFF.

The V and J genes are TRBV6-5 and TRBJ2-3; TRBD2 matches 10 bases. V gave up 6 bases and J gave up 5 bases; unmatched junction bases: 8. Germline CDR1 and CDR2: MNHEY and SVGAGI. The CDR3 is 15 amino acids. CDR3 sequence reads: CASSYGLAELDTQYF. For the CDR3, the DNA is TGTGCCAGCAGCTACGGACTAGCGGAACTAGATACGCAGTATTTT.

The gene calls are TRBV11-3 and TRBJ1-1; D not certain. The CDR3 runs 13 residues. V was shortened by 2 bases and J by 2 bases, with 6 bases between the two germline ends. CDR1 SGHNT and CDR2 YENEEA come from the germline V gene. The CDR3 loop reads CASSLSGNTEAFF. The CDR3 DNA follows: TGTGCCAGCAGCTTATCCGGTAACACTGAAGCTTTCTTT.

This clone occurred a few times. This chain uses TRBV7-9 with TRBJ1-2; D gene unclear. This CDR3 region has 13 residues. Germline-derived CDR1 and CDR2 are SEHNR and FQNEAQ (reference sequence). V was shortened by 1 base and J by 6 bases, with 9 bases between the two germline ends. The CDR3 region is CASSLDSKNGYTF. In DNA, the CDR3 is TGTGCCAGCAGCTTAGACTCAAAGAATGGCTACACCTTC.

This clone was recorded a few times. For the CDR3, the DNA is TGTGCCAGCAGTTCGCAGGGAACCGGGGAGCTGTTTTTT. Its translation: CASSSQGTGELFF. The gene calls are TRBV6-5 and TRBJ2-2, with D tentatively TRBD1 (5 bases). Between the trimmed V and J ends, which lost 4 bases and 5 bases, there was a span of 8 bases. CDR3 length equals 13 residues. Per germline, CDR1 MNHEY and CDR2 SVGAGI.

This clone came up a few times. The chain uses TRBV18 and TRBJ2-7, with a tentative D call TRBD1 (5 bases). Between the trimmed V and J ends, which lost 2 bases and 2 bases, there was a span of 10 bases. The CDR3 runs 14 residues. Germline CDR1 KGHSH, CDR2 LQKENI. The CDR3 here is CASSPAQVAYEQYF. CDR3 bases: TGTGCCAGCTCACCAGCACAGGTAGCCTACGAGCAGTACTTC.

This clone was seen a handful of times. V usage is TRBV2 and J usage is TRBJ2-2; 7 bases agree with TRBD2. V shed 4 bases and J 8 bases; nucleotides not matched to a gene: 4. This CDR3 has 13 residues. CDR1 and CDR2 from the germline V gene are SNHLY and FYNNEI. The chain's CDR3 is CASSVTSVGELFF. The CDR3 DNA reads TGTGCCAGCAGTGTAACTAGCGTTGGGGAGCTGTTTTTT.

The sample holds a few counts of this clone. The rearrangement links TRBV5-4 to TRBJ2-6, with 9 bases aligning to TRBD1. The CDR3 is 17 residues long. Germline lookup yields CDR1 SGHNT and CDR2 YYREEE (reference sequence). V dropped 4 bases and J dropped 2; count of bases not matched to a gene: 7. CDR3 bases: TGTGCCAGCAGCACAAACAGGGGGCCCACTGGGGCCAACGTCCTGACTTTC. This encodes CASSTNRGPTGANVLTF.

This clone occurred a few times. CDR3 region: CSSTTSGGPETQYF. As DNA, the CDR3 is TGCAGCTCGACTACTAGCGGGGGCCCAGAGACCCAGTACTTC. The genes are TRBV29-1 and TRBJ2-5; 11 nucleotides match TRBD2. CDR1 and CDR2 from the germline V gene are SQVTM and ANQGSEA. The CDR3 covers 14 residues. Unmatched junction bases numbered 9, after V lost 8 bases and J lost 4 bases.

This clone has only a few counts. The sample holds other DNA sequences that translate to the same CDR3. The CDR3 sequence is CASSLEQGNTEAFF. The DNA for the CDR3 is TGTGCCAGCAGCCTGGAACAGGGGAACACTGAAGCTTTCTTT. The J gene is TRBJ1-1, the V gene TRBV7-9; weak D call: TRBD1 (6 bases). Looked up from germline, CDR1 is SEHNR and CDR2 is FQNEAQ (reference sequence). V lost 5 bases and J lost 1, with 11 bases in between. The CDR3 is made up of 14 amino acids. Supplemented by reference TRBV7-9 and TRBJ1-1, the full variable domain reads DTGVSQNPRHKITKRGQNVTFRCDPISEHNRLYWYRQTLGQGPEFLTYFQNEAQLEKSRLLSDRFSAERPKGSFSTLEIQRTEQGDSAMYLCASSLEQGNTEAFFGQGTRLTVV.

In this sample, this clone turned up a few times. The genes are TRBV14 and TRBJ2-3; D gene uncertain. This CDR3 contains 14 residues. Germline V lookup: CDR1 SGHDN, CDR2 FVKESK. V lost 1 base and J lost 1, with 6 bases in between. The CDR3 protein is CASSQGGGTDTQYF. In DNA, the CDR3 is TGTGCCAGCAGCCAAGGCGGAGGCACAGATACGCAGTATTTT.

The rearrangement joins TRBV7-3 to TRBJ1-2; 8 bases line up with TRBD1. V shed 5 bases, J shed 3 bases, and the junction held 11 bases outside the gene matches. The CDR3 contains 16 residues. In germline, CDR1 is SGHTA, CDR2 FQGTGA. The CDR3: CASSPRGQGSDYGYTF. CDR3 sequence (DNA): TGTGCCAGCAGCCCCAGAGGACAGGGATCGGACTATGGCTACACCTTC.

V is TRBV29-1 and J is TRBJ1-2, with a tentative D call TRBD1 (5 bases). V lost 4 bases to trimming and J lost 2 bases, with 8 bases between them. CDR3 size: 12 residues. CDR1 is SQVTM and CDR2 is ANQGSEA in the germline V gene. This CDR3 reads CSVGSGNYGYTF. For the CDR3, the DNA is TGCAGCGTTGGGTCAGGGAACTATGGCTACACCTTC.

The V gene is TRBV7-2, the J gene TRBJ2-7; 9 positions agree with TRBD1. The germline V gene has CDR1 SGHTA and CDR2 FQGNSA. The V segment lost 5 bases and the J segment 6 bases; nucleotides outside the gene matches: 2. The CDR3 contains 12 residues. The CDR3 sequence is CASSGQGSEQYF. The CDR3 DNA sequence: TGTGCCAGCAGCGGACAGGGGAGCGAGCAGTACTTC.

This clone was observed a few times. The rearrangement uses TRBV7-2 and TRBJ2-3, with D possibly matching TRBD2 (5 bases). The CDR3 length is 16 residues. The germline V gene encodes CDR1 SGHTA and CDR2 FQGNSA. Trimming cost V 2 bases and J 0 bases, with 12 bases left between them. The CDR3 nucleotides are TGTGCCAGCAGCTTAAGACTATCTCCGAGCACAGATACGCAGTATTTT. This gives the protein CASSLRLSPSTDTQYF.

The CDR3 here is CSVSRGNNQPQHF. For the CDR3, the DNA is TGCAGCGTTAGCAGGGGTAACAATCAGCCCCAGCATTTT. V usage is TRBV29-1 and J usage is TRBJ1-5; maybe TRBD1 (6 bases). The germline V gene has CDR1 SQVTM and CDR2 ANQGSEA. This CDR3 region has 13 residues. V was trimmed by 5 bases and J by 3 bases, leaving 11 bases between them.